Listed below are T cell receptor beta chains from one sample, sequenced in a study of glioma-infiltrating T cells. TCRdb re-called the multiplex PCR reads through MiXCR, storing one row per CDR3 protein. The table lists a few hundred thousand distinct CDR3 sequences, approximately 42% of them singletons. Sequencing used glioma tissue, nonneoplastic brain tissue, or PBMCs (not recorded which). These receptors came from a human donor with low-grade glioma or glioblastoma, undergoing nonglioma brain surgery, or in good health (not recorded which). The CDR3 runs from the conserved cysteine through the conserved F or W. The order of the fields is V gene, CDR3 length, clone size, D gene, J gene, CDR3 DNA, CDR3 protein. The D gene is left open where the match is weak. Only some rows state a clone size, as once, few, many or a class for expanded clones.

TRBV7-9	16	many	TRBD1	TRBJ2-7	TGTGCCAGCAGCTTAGCCGGGACAGGGGATACCTACGAGCAGTACTTC	CASSLAGTGDTYEQYF
TRBV5-4	13	.	.	TRBJ2-7	TGTGCCAGCACCGACTGGAAAACCTACGAGCAGTACTTC	CASTDWKTYEQYF
TRBV20-1	15	few	.	TRBJ1-5	TGCAGTGCTAGAGATCTCCTAGGGGATAGTCAGCCCCAGCATTTT	CSARDLLGDSQPQHF
TRBV4-3	15	.	TRBD1	TRBJ1-2	TGCGCCAGCAGCTATCTGGGGGACAGAGGCTATGGCTACACCTTC	CASSYLGDRGYGYTF
TRBV20-1	15	.	TRBD2	TRBJ2-3	TGCAGTGCTAGGGCTAGCGGTTACAACACAGATCCGCAGTATTTT	CSARASGYNTDPQYF
TRBV6-2/TRBV6-3	15	.	.	TRBJ2-7	TGTGCCAGCAGTTACTCGGTTGGGGAGTACTACGAGCAGCACTTC	CASSYSVGEYYEQHF
TRBV6-5	14	.	.	TRBJ2-3	TGTGCCAGCAAGGGGGGTTCTAGCACAGATACGCAGTATTTT	CASKGGSSTDTQYF
TRBV28	13	.	.	TRBJ2-7	TGTGCCAGTAGTCCGGGACTCCGCTACGAGCAGTACTTC	CASSPGLRYEQYF
TRBV4-1	17	.	.	TRBJ1-4	TGCGCCAGCAGCCTAGACTCCAACAGGGCCCGTAATGAAAAACTGTTTTTT	CASSLDSNRARNEKLFF
TRBV3-1	13	.	.	TRBJ2-5	TGTGCCAGCAGCCAAAATGAAGGGCAGACCCAGTACTTC	CASSQNEGQTQYF
TRBV4-2	16	.	TRBD1	TRBJ2-7	TGTGCCAGCAGCCAAGCCGGCGGACAGGGAGACTACGAGCAGTACTTC	CASSQAGGQGDYEQYF
TRBV12-3/TRBV12-4	13	few	.	TRBJ1-1	TGTGCCACCCATAGGAGGGAAGGAACTGAAGCTTTCTTT	CATHRREGTEAFF
TRBV7-2	15	.	.	TRBJ1-2	TGCGCCAGCAGCTTCGGACTAGTAGCCGGGTCGGGCTACACCTTC	CASSFGLVAGSGYTF
TRBV25-1	15	many	TRBD2	TRBJ2-3	TGTGCCAGCAGTGACACCGGGACTAGAACAGATACGCAGTATTTT	CASSDTGTRTDTQYF
TRBV15	12	many	.	TRBJ1-6	TGTGCCACCAGCAGGGACTATTCACCCCTCCACTTT	CATSRDYSPLHF
TRBV4-3	13	.	TRBD1	TRBJ2-5	TGCGCCAGCAGCCAAACAGGGGGACAGACCCAGTACTTC	CASSQTGGQTQYF
TRBV20-1	16	few	TRBD2	TRBJ2-1	TGCAGTGCTCCCCCCAGGAGTGGGAGGGCTTACAATGAGCAGTTCTTC	CSAPPRSGRAYNEQFF
TRBV4-2	11	.	.	TRBJ2-1	TGTGCCAGCAGCCTGATGGACGAGCAGTTCTTC	CASSLMDEQFF
TRBV7-2	17	.	TRBD2	TRBJ2-3	TGTGCCAGCAGCCCCGTTACTAGCGGGAGGGCCGAAGATACGCAGTATTTT	CASSPVTSGRAEDTQYF
TRBV9	14	.	.	TRBJ2-7	TGTGCCAGCAGCGCCCACGTGGGCCAAAGTCAGCAGTACTTC	CASSAHVGQSQQYF
TRBV3-1	15	.	.	TRBJ2-2	TGTGCCAGCAGTGAAGGCCGTACGAACACCGGGGAGCTGTTTTTT	CASSEGRTNTGELFF
TRBV7-9	16	.	TRBD2	TRBJ2-1	TGTGCCAGCAGCCCATCCACTAGCGGGAGCGGCGATGAGCAGTTCTTC	CASSPSTSGSGDEQFF
TRBV3-1	13	.	.	TRBJ2-7	TGTGCCAGCAGCCCCGGGTCGGCGCGTGGGCAGTACTTC	CASSPGSARGQYF
TRBV28	12	few	.	TRBJ1-5	TGTGCCAGCAGTTCTGGTACCCAGCCCCAGCATTTT	CASSSGTQPQHF
TRBV27	15	.	.	TRBJ2-7	TGTGCCAGCACCCGCGGAGGGGGAGGTTCCTACGAGCAGTACTTC	CASTRGGGGSYEQYF
TRBV29-1	11	.	TRBD2	TRBJ2-3	TGCAGCGTGCGGGGGATGGATACGCAGTATTTT	CSVRGMDTQYF
TRBV15	13	many	.	TRBJ2-7	TGTGCCACCAGCGAGGGGGTATACTACGAGCAGTACTTC	CATSEGVYYEQYF
TRBV27	15	.	.	TRBJ2-7	TGTGCCAGCACCCCCAGAAGGTTTTTCTCCTACGAGCAGTACTTC	CASTPRRFFSYEQYF
TRBV24-1	16	once	TRBD2	TRBJ2-1	TGTGCCACCAGTGATCCGGGACTAGCGGGAGAGGATGAGCAGTTCTTC	CATSDPGLAGEDEQFF
TRBV20-1	13	many	.	TRBJ2-1	TGCAGTGCTAGACCGAGATTTTACAATGAGCAGTTCTTC	CSARPRFYNEQFF
TRBV6-6	14	.	.	TRBJ2-7	TGTGCCAGCGGTTACTACGGTGGCTCCTACGAGCAGTACTTC	CASGYYGGSYEQYF
TRBV25-1	15	many	.	TRBJ2-7	TGTGCCAGCAGTGAAGGGGGTGACGGAGGATACGAGCAGTACTTC	CASSEGGDGGYEQYF
TRBV29-1	12	.	.	TRBJ1-2	TGCAGCGTTGATGAGGGTCCGAATGGCTACACCTTC	CSVDEGPNGYTF
TRBV28	16	many	TRBD1	TRBJ1-5	TGTGCCAGCAGTTTCATCAAGACAGGGGTTCATCAGCCCCAGCATTTT	CASSFIKTGVHQPQHF
TRBV27	15	many	TRBD1	TRBJ2-7	TGTGCCAGCAGTTTACGACAGGGTCGGTCCTACGAGCAGTACTTC	CASSLRQGRSYEQYF
TRBV18	18	.	TRBD2	TRBJ2-1	TGTGCCAGCTCACCACCTCTTAGCGGGGGACGCTCCTACAATGAGCAGTTCTTC	CASSPPLSGGRSYNEQFF
TRBV2	13	.	.	TRBJ2-5	TGTGCCAGCAGTACGGGGCTCCCGGAGACCCAGTACTTC	CASSTGLPETQYF
TRBV15	14	.	.	TRBJ1-2	TGTGCCACCAGCGGACTGGGGCCCAGAGGGGGCTACACCTTC	CATSGLGPRGGYTF
TRBV7-9	15	many	TRBD2	TRBJ2-3	TGTGCCAGCAGCTTACGTACTAGCGGGAGCCTTACGCAGTATTTT	CASSLRTSGSLTQYF
TRBV7-2	13	.	.	TRBJ1-5	TGTGCCAGCAGCTTTGACTTACGTCAGCCCCAGCATTTT	CASSFDLRQPQHF
TRBV4-1	16	few	.	TRBJ2-3	TGCGCCAGCAGCCAGGGGGAGCGGGCTCTCACAGATACGCAGTATTTT	CASSQGERALTDTQYF
TRBV5-4	14	.	.	TRBJ2-7	TGTGCCAGCAGCTTTCCAGGGGTTTCGGACGAGCAGTACTTC	CASSFPGVSDEQYF
TRBV7-9	16	.	.	TRBJ2-7	TGTGCCAGCAGCTCGGGTGGGGTCTTACAGGGCTACGAGCAGTACTTC	CASSSGGVLQGYEQYF
TRBV18	16	once	TRBD2	TRBJ2-7	TGTGCCAGCTCACCCCCCCAAACTAGCGGGATGGTCGAGCAGTACTTC	CASSPPQTSGMVEQYF
TRBV7-9	16	once	TRBD2	TRBJ2-7	TGTGCCAGCAGTCAATTAGCGGGAGATAGATCCTACGAGCAGTACTTC	CASSQLAGDRSYEQYF
TRBV27	18	few	TRBD1	TRBJ2-3	TGTGCCAGCAGTTTTCGGGTGGTTGGGGTACAGGGGGCAGATACGCAGTATTTT	CASSFRVVGVQGADTQYF